This passage covers 8 T cell receptor beta chains from one sample sequenced in a study of spatial heterogeneity in lung cancer (dated by TCRdb to about 2019). Libraries were made using 5' RACE. Sequencing instrument: NextSeq 500. TCRdb cleaned the public reads at Q25 with fastp, built clones with MiXCR and kept in-frame beta chains. Rows with a matching CDR3 protein are joined into one entry that keeps the most common DNA and genes. The table for this sample lists 8,000 to 9,500 distinct CDR3 sequences; 7% of them were counted only once. The top ten constitute 8.5% to 9.5% of the sample. This specimen's time point label, interpreted: sample taken at primary tumor resection. These TCRs are of unknown antigen specificity. What the research found in general, with its limitations: The tumor nonsynonymous mutation count correlated with the number of expanded alpha and beta TCRs within the tumor.

This sample comprised lung tumor tissue, obtained at surgery. These receptor sequences come from a male donor with early-stage non-small cell lung cancer.

This clonotype is termed medium-sized. The CDR3: CASSEGGRTEAFF. The DNA for the CDR3 is TGTGCCAGCAGCGAAGGGGGAAGGACTGAAGCTTTCTTT. The chain joins TRBV7-9 to TRBJ1-1; perhaps TRBD1 as D (6 bases). Per the germline V gene, CDR1 is SEHNR and CDR2 is FQNEAQ (reference sequence). This CDR3 spans 13 amino acids. Trimming took 5 bases from V and 5 from J, leaving 12 bases between them.

There are many counts of this clonotype. The genes are TRBV28 and TRBJ1-4; D may be TRBD1 (6 bases). Germline loops: CDR1 MDHEN, CDR2 SYDVKM. The V end was cut by 7 bases, the J end by 7 bases, with 19 bases between. The CDR3 extends over 15 amino acids. The CDR3 nucleotides are TGTGCCAGCAACCCCCCAGGGGCGAATGTTGAAAAACTGTTTTTT. As protein: CASNPPGANVEKLFF.

This clonotype is medium-sized in the sample. The rearrangement joins TRBV29-1 to TRBJ1-5; perhaps TRBD1 as D (6 bases). The length of the CDR3 is 13 residues. Trimming stripped 4 bases from V and 4 bases from J, with 11 bases between. Germline CDR1 and CDR2: SQVTM and ANQGSEA. CDR3: CSVVQGINQPQHF. The CDR3 DNA sequence: TGCAGCGTTGTTCAGGGGATAAATCAGCCCCAGCATTTT.

This clonotype is judged medium-sized. The V call is TRBV5-4, the J call TRBJ1-2, with a tentative D call TRBD1 (6 bases). The V and J ends lost 4 bases and 3 bases respectively, with 13 bases between them. Germline lookup yields CDR1 SGHNT and CDR2 YYREEE (reference sequence). There are 14 residues in the CDR3. The DNA for the CDR3 is TGTGCCAGCAGCCCCGGACAGTCTTACTATGGCTACACCTTC. It codes for CASSPGQSYYGYTF.

This clonotype was seen a few times. V usage is TRBV12-3 or TRBV12-4 and J usage is TRBJ2-2; D possibly corresponds to TRBD1 (6 bases). Trimming took 8 bases from V and 3 from J, leaving 7 bases between them. This CDR3 has 12 amino acids. Here the CDR3 DNA reads TGTGCCAGCCAGGGGTACACCGGGGAGCTGTTTTTT. Residues: CASQGYTGELFF.

V is TRBV12-3 or TRBV12-4 and J is TRBJ1-6; D is uncertain. Trimming stripped 3 bases from V and 5 bases from J, with 5 bases between. The CDR3 is 13 residues long. CDR3 bases: TGTGCCAGCAGTTTGGTTAATAATTCACCCCTCCACTTT. Translating it yields CASSLVNNSPLHF.

CDR3 sequence: CSASGEGQGAIEQFF. CDR3 sequence (DNA): TGCAGTGCTAGTGGGGAGGGACAGGGGGCAATTGAGCAGTTCTTC. This sequence joins TRBV20-1 and TRBJ2-1; TRBD1 aligns across 12 bases. Germline-derived CDR1 and CDR2 are DFQATT and SNEGSKA (reference sequence). Trimming at V came to 3 bases and at J to 9 bases, leaving 9 bases not matched to a gene. The CDR3 consists of 15 residues.

This clonotype has a count of ten or more. The chain has TRBV3-1 and TRBJ2-7, with unresolved D. Germline CDR1 LGHDT, CDR2 YNNKEL (reference sequence). Trimming cost V 10 bases and J 9 bases, with 10 bases left between them. This CDR3 is built from 9 residues. This CDR3 is CATRPGQYF. CDR3 DNA: TGTGCCACCCGTCCCGGGCAGTACTTC.